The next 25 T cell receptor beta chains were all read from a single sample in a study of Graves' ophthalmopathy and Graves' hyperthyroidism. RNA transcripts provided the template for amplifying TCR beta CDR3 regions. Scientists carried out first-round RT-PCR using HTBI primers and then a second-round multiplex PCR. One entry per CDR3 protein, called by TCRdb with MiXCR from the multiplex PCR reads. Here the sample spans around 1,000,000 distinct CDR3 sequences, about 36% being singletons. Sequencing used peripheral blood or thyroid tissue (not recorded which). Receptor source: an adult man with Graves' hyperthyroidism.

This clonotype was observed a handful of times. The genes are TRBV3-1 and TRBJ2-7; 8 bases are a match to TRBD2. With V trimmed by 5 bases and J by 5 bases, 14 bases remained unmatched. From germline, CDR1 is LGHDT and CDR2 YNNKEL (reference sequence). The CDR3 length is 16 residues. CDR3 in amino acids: CASSDLHKRENHEQYF. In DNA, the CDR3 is TGTGCCAGCAGCGACCTCCATAAGCGGGAGAACCACGAGCAGTACTTC.

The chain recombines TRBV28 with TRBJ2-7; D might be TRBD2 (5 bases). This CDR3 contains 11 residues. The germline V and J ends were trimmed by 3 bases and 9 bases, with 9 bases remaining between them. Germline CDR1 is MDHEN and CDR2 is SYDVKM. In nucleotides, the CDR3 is TGTGCCAGCAGTTTGAGGGAGAGGCAGTACTTC. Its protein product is CASSLRERQYF.

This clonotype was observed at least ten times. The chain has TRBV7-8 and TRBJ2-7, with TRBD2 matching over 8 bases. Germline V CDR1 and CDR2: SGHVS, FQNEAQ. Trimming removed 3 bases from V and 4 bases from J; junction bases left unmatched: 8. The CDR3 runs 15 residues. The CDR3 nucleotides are TGTGCCAGCAGCTTTGGCGCGGGAGGAGGTTACGAGCAGTACTTC. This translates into CASSFGAGGGYEQYF. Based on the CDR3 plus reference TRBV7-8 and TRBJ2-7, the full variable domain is GAGVSQSPRYKVAKRGQDVALRCDPISGHVSLFWYQQALGQGPEFLTYFQNEAQLDKSGLPSDRFFAERPEGSVSTLKIQRTQQEDSAVYLCASSFGAGGGYEQYFGPGTRLTVT.

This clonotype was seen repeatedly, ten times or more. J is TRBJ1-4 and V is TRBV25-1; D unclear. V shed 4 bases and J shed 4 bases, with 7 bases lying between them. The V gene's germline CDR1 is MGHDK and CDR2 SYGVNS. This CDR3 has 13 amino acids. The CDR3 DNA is TGTGCCAGCAGTGGGGGTATTAATGAAAAACTGTTTTTT. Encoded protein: CASSGGINEKLFF.

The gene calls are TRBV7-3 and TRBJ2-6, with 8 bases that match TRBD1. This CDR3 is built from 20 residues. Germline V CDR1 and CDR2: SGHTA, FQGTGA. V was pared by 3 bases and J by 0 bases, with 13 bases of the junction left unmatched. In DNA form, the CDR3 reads TGTGCCAGCAGCTTTGGTTCCCCCGGGACAGGACGCTCTGGGGCCAACGTCCTGACTTTC. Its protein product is CASSFGSPGTGRSGANVLTF.

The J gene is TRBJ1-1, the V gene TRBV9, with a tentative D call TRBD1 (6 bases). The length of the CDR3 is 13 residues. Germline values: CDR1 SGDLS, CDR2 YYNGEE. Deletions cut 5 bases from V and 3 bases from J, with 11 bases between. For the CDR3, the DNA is TGTGCCAGCAGTTACAGGGCCTACACTGAAGCTTTCTTT. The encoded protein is CASSYRAYTEAFF.

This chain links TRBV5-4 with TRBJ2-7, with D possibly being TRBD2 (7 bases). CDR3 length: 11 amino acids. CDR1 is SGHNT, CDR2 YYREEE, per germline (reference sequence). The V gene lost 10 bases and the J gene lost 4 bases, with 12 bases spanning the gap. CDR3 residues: CAAGAVYEQYF. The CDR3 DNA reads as TGTGCCGCGGGGGCCGTTTACGAGCAGTACTTC.

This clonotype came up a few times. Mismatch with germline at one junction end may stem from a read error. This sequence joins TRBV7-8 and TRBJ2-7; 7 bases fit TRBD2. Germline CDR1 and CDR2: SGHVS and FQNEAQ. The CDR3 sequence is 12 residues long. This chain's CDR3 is CAGSLEAGVMYF. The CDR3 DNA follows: TGTGCCGGCAGCTTAGAGGCGGGAGTAATGTACTTC.

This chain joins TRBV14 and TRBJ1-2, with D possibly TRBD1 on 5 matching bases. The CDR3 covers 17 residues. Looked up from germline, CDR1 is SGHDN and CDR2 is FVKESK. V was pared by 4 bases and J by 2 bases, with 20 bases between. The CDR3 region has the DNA TGTGCCAGCAGCCGCTTTGGTCGGGGCCGGCAGAACTATGGCTACACCTTC. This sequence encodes CASSRFGRGRQNYGYTF. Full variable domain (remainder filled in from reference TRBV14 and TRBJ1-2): EAGVTQFPSHSVIEKGQTVTLRCDPISGHDNLYWYRRVMGKEIKFLLHFVKESKQDESGMPNNRFLAERTGGTYSTLKVQPAELEDSGVYFCASSRFGRGRQNYGYTFGSGTRLTVV.

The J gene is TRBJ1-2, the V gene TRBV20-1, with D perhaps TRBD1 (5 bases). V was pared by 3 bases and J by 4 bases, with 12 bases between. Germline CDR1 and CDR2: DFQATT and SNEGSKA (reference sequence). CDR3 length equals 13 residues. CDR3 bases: TGCAGTGCTAGTAGGCAGGGCGGCTATGGCTACACCTTC. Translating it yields CSASRQGGYGYTF.

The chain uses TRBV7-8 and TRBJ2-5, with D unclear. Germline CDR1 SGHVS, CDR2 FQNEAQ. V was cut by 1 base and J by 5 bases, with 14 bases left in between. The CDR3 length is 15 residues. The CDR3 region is CASSLEPWRRETQYF. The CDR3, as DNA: TGTGCCAGCAGCTTAGAGCCCTGGCGAAGGGAGACCCAGTACTTC.

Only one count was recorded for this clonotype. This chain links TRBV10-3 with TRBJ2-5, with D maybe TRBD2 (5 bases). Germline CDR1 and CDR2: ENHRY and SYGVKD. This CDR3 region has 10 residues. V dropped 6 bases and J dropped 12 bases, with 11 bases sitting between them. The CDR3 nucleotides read TGTGCCATCAGAAGACTATCCAAGTACTTC. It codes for CAIRRLSKYF.

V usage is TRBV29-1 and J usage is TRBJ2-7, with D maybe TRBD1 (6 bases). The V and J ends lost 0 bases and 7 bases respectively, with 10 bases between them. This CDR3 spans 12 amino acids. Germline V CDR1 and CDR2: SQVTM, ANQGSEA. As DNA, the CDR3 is TGCAGCGTTGAAGATGGACAGAAAGAGCAGTACTTC. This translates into CSVEDGQKEQYF.

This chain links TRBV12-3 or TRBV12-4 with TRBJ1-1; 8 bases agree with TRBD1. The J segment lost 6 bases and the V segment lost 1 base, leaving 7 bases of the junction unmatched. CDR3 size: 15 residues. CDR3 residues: CASSLVQGGIPEAFF. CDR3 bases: TGTGCCAGCAGTTTAGTACAGGGGGGGATACCTGAAGCTTTCTTT.

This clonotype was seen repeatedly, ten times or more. DNA of the CDR3: TGTGCCAGCAGCCAAGTTAGGACAGGGGGAGGCGAGACCCAGTACTTC. It specifies CASSQVRTGGGETQYF. J is TRBJ2-5 and V is TRBV3-1, with 10 bases lining up with TRBD1. V was clipped by 1 base and J by 5 bases; unmatched bases: 7. The CDR3 contains 16 residues. Germline lookup yields CDR1 LGHDT and CDR2 YNNKEL (reference sequence).

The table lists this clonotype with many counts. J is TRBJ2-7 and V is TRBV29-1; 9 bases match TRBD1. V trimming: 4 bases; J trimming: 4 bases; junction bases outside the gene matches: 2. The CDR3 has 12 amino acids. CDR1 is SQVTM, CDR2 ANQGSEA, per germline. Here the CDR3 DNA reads TGCAGCGTTGGGACAGGGGTGTACGAGCAGTACTTC. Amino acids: CSVGTGVYEQYF.

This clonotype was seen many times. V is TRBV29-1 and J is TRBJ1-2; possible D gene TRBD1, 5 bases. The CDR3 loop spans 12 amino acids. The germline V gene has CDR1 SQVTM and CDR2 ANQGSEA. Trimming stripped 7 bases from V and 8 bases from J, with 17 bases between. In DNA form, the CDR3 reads TGCAGCGGCCTAACAAAAGGGGACGGCTACACCTTC. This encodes CSGLTKGDGYTF.

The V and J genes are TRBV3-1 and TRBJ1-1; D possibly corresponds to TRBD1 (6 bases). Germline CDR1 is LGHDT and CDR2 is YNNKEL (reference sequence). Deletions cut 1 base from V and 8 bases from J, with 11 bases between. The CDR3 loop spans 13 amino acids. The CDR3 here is CASSQATDSEAFF. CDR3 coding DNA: TGTGCCAGCAGCCAAGCGACGGACAGCGAAGCTTTCTTT.

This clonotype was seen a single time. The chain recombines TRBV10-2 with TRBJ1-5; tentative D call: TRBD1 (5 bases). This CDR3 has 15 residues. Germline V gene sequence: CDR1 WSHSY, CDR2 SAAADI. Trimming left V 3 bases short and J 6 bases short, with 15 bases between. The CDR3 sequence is CASSDGRGGSQPQHF. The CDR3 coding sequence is TGCGCCAGCAGTGATGGTAGGGGAGGCTCTCAGCCCCAGCATTTT.

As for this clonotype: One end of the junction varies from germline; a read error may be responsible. The CDR3 loop reads CASSQDRSVIYEQYF. CDR3 nucleotide sequence: TGCGCCAGCAGCCAAGATAGGTCAGTGATATACGAGCAGTACTTC. This chain uses TRBV7-9 with TRBJ2-7; unclear D gene. The CDR3 covers 15 residues. Germline V gene lookup returns CDR1 SEHNR and CDR2 FQNEAQ (reference sequence).

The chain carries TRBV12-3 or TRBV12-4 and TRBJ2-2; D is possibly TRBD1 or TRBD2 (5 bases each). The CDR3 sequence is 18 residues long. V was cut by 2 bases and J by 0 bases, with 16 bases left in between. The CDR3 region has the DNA TGTGCCAGCAGTTTACCACGGTGGGGGACGGCGAACACCGGGGAGCTGTTTTTT. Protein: CASSLPRWGTANTGELFF.

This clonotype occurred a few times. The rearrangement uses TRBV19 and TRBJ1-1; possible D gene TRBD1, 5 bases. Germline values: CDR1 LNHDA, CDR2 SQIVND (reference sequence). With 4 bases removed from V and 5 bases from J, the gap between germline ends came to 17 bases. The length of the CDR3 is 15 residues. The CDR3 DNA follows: TGTGCCAGTAGTAGATCGGGCAGGAGGGGTACTGAAGCTTTCTTT. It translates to CASSRSGRRGTEAFF.

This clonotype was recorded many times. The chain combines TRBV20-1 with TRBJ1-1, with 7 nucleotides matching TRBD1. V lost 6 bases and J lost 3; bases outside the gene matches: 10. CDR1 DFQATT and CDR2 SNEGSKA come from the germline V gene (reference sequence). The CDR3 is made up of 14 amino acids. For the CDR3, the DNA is TGCAGTGCGTATAAGACAGGGAAGGACACTGAAGCTTTCTTT. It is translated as CSAYKTGKDTEAFF.

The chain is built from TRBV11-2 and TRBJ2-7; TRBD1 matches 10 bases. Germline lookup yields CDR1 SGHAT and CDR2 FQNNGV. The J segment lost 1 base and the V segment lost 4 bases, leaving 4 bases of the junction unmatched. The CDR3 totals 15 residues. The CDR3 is CASSYRDRGSYEQYF. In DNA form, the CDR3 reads TGTGCCAGCAGCTACCGGGACAGGGGATCCTACGAGCAGTACTTC. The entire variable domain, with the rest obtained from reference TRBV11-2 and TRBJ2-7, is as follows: EAGVAQSPRYKIIEKRQSVAFWCNPISGHATLYWYQQILGQGPKLLIQFQNNGVVDDSQLPKDRFSAERLKGVDSTLKIQPAKLEDSAVYLCASSYRDRGSYEQYFGPGTRLTVT.

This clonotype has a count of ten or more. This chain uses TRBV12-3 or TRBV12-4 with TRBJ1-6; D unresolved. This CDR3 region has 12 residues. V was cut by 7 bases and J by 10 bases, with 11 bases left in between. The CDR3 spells CASTMGSSPLHF. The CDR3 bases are TGTGCCAGCACAATGGGGAGCTCACCCCTCCACTTT.